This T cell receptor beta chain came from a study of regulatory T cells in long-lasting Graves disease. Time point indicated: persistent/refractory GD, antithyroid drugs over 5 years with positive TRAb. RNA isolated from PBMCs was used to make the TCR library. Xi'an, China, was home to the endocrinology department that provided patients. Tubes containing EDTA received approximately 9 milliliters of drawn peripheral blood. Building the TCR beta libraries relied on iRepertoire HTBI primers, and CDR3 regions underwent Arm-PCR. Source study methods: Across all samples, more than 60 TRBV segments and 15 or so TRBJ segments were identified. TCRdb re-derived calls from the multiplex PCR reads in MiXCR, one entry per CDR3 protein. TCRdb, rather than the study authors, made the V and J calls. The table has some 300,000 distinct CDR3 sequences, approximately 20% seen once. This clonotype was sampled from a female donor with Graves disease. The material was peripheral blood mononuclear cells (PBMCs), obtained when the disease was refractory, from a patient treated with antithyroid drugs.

The CDR3 protein is CASSLARGQGEYNEQFF. The CDR3 DNA is TGTGCCAGCAGCTTAGCAAGAGGGCAGGGAGAATACAATGAGCAGTTCTTC. The genes are TRBV11-2 and TRBJ2-1; D could derive from TRBD1 or TRBD2 (5 bases each). Deletions cut 1 base from V and 4 bases from J, with 17 bases between. Per the germline V gene, CDR1 is SGHAT and CDR2 is FQNNGV. The CDR3 totals 17 residues.